Below are 27 T cell receptor beta chains sequenced from a single sample in a study of T cell responses to AZD1222 COVID-19 vaccine. Produced via immunoSEQ multiplex PCR; TCRdb's table is partial and in-frame only. The top ten clones hold under 60% of a sample with around 100,000 clones, around 92% of them seen once. Here the sequenced sample was peripheral blood, taken on day 0 of AZD1222 vaccination. The receptor source for this set is an adult in good health.

The chain employs TRBV6-5 and TRBJ2-1; D unresolved. Between the trimmed V and J ends, which lost 3 bases and 7 bases, there was a span of 13 bases. Germline lookup yields CDR1 MNHEY and CDR2 SVGAGI. CDR3 length equals 14 residues. CDR3: CASSYGQANNEQFF. CDR3 DNA: TGTGCCAGCAGTTATGGGCAGGCCAATAATGAGCAGTTCTTC.

V usage is TRBV11-2 and J usage is TRBJ2-3; no reliable D call. Germline CDR1 reads SGHAT; CDR2 reads FQNNGV. The CDR3 has 12 amino acids. V was trimmed by 6 bases and J by 4 bases, leaving 8 bases between them. This chain's CDR3 is CASRKSSDTQYF. The DNA for the CDR3 is TGTGCCAGCAGGAAGAGTTCAGATACGCAGTATTTT.

The rearrangement uses TRBV4-3 and TRBJ2-7, with D perhaps TRBD1 or TRBD2 (5 bases each). Germline CDR1 reads LGHNA; CDR2 reads YSLEER. CDR3 length: 15 residues. The V end was cut by 0 bases, the J end by 5 bases, with 14 bases between. CDR3 protein: CASSQDLGGVDEQYF. The CDR3 nucleotides are TGCGCCAGCAGCCAAGATCTTGGGGGAGTGGACGAGCAGTACTTC.

The rearrangement uses TRBV6-5 and TRBJ1-3; TRBD1 aligns across 7 bases. The CDR3 covers 15 residues. V trimming: 6 bases; J trimming: 0 bases; junction bases outside the gene matches: 5. Germline assignment: CDR1 MNHEY and CDR2 SVGAGI. CDR3 loop: CASSPDRYSGNTIYF. For the CDR3, the DNA is TGTGCCAGCAGCCCGGACAGGTACTCTGGAAACACCATATATTTT.

V is TRBV19 and J is TRBJ2-1; the match to TRBD2 covers 7 bases. The J segment lost 6 bases and the V segment lost 4 bases, leaving 6 bases of the junction unmatched. The germline V gene encodes CDR1 LNHDA and CDR2 SQIVND (reference sequence). CDR3 length: 14 amino acids. As DNA, the CDR3 is TGTGCCAGTAGTAAGGCGGGAGCGCCCAATGAGCAGTTCTTC. It is translated as CASSKAGAPNEQFF.

The DNA of the CDR3 is TGTGCCAGCAGTACCGGGACTAGCGGATTCAATGAGCAGTTCTTC. This codes for CASSTGTSGFNEQFF. The chain couples TRBV27 to TRBJ2-1, with 11 bases that match TRBD2. The CDR3 is 15 residues long. The J segment lost 6 bases and the V segment lost 5 bases, leaving 6 bases of the junction unmatched. Germline V gene sequence: CDR1 MNHEY, CDR2 SMNVEV (reference sequence).

This chain links TRBV18 with TRBJ1-2, with D hard to call. This CDR3 contains 15 residues. Trimming removed 2 bases at V and 0 bases at J, with 10 bases between. CDR1 is KGHSH and CDR2 is LQKENI in the germline V gene. As DNA, the CDR3 is TGTGCCAGCTCACCAATACCAACTTCTAACTATGGCTACACCTTC. Residues: CASSPIPTSNYGYTF.

This sequence joins TRBV30 and TRBJ1-6; D possibly corresponds to TRBD1 (6 bases). Trimming took 3 bases from V and 7 from J, leaving 10 bases between them. Per the germline V gene, CDR1 is GTSNPN and CDR2 is SVGIG (reference sequence). The CDR3 runs 13 residues. CDR3 in DNA: TGTGCCTGGAGCGACCAGGGGAATTCACCCCTCCACTTT. Amino acids: CAWSDQGNSPLHF.

The rearrangement links TRBV27 to TRBJ1-1; 9 nucleotides agree with TRBD1. The CDR3 extends over 15 amino acids. The trim removed 2 bases at V and 4 bases at J, leaving 5 bases unmatched. Germline values: CDR1 MNHEY, CDR2 SMNVEV (reference sequence). CDR3 DNA sequence: TGTGCCAGCAGTTTAGGGGACAGGGCGGGCACTGAAGCTTTCTTT. Protein: CASSLGDRAGTEAFF.

The chain couples TRBV6-5 to TRBJ1-4; no firm D call. V was cut by 6 bases and J by 2 bases, with 10 bases left in between. This CDR3 region has 14 residues. Germline CDR1 MNHEY, CDR2 SVGAGI. The DNA for the CDR3 is TGTGCCAGCAGCTCCTCGGGCACTAATGAAAAACTGTTTTTT. As protein: CASSSSGTNEKLFF.

The genes are TRBV10-3 and TRBJ1-1; D perhaps matches TRBD1 (5 bases). The CDR3 length is 14 residues. The V end was cut by 7 bases, the J end by 1 base, with 13 bases between. CDR1 ENHRY and CDR2 SYGVKD come from the germline V gene. The CDR3: CAITGGLGNTEAFF. DNA for the CDR3: TGTGCCATCACGGGGGGACTGGGGAACACTGAAGCTTTCTTT.

This chain joins TRBV3-1 (or the pseudogene TRBV3-2) and TRBJ1-2; no clear D gene. The germline V gene has CDR1 LGHDT and CDR2 YNNKEL (reference sequence). The CDR3 runs to 13 residues. Trimming left V 4 bases short and J 4 bases short, with 10 bases between. The CDR3 here is CASSPTGGYGYTF. CDR3 nucleotide sequence: TGTGCCAGCAGCCCAACCGGTGGCTATGGCTACACCTTC.

V and J are TRBV7-9 and TRBJ2-7, with 12 bases that match TRBD2. Trimming at V came to 4 bases and at J to 1 base, leaving 5 bases not matched to a gene. CDR3 length: 16 residues. From germline, CDR1 is SEHNR and CDR2 FQNEAQ (reference sequence). The CDR3 protein is CASSSGLAGHSYEQYF. CDR3 bases: TGTGCCAGCAGCTCGGGACTAGCGGGCCATTCCTACGAGCAGTACTTC.

The chain joins TRBV10-2 to TRBJ1-2; D might be TRBD1 (5 bases). The CDR3 has 12 residues. The V end lost 5 bases, the J end lost 5 bases, and 9 bases lay between the germline ends. Germline V gene data show CDR1 as WSHSY and CDR2 as SAAADI. CDR3 loop: CASSLQGYGYTF. CDR3 nucleotides: TGCGCCAGCAGTCTCCAGGGTTATGGCTACACCTTC.

This clone was seen once. V and J are TRBV5-1 and TRBJ2-5; D might be TRBD1 (6 bases). The CDR3 length is 15 residues. V was trimmed by 0 bases and J by 3 bases, leaving 12 bases between them. CDR1 and CDR2 from the germline V gene are SGHRS and YFSETQ. As DNA, the CDR3 is TGCGCCAGCAGCTTGGCCGGGACACCAAAAGAGACCCAGTACTTC. It encodes CASSLAGTPKETQYF.

The CDR3: CASRDPASPLNTEAFF. CDR3 sequence (DNA): TGTGCCAGCAGAGACCCCGCCTCACCCCTGAACACTGAAGCTTTCTTT. The chain carries TRBV28 and TRBJ1-1; D is undetermined. The CDR3 has 16 amino acids. CDR1 is MDHEN and CDR2 is SYDVKM in the germline V gene. Trimming removed 6 bases from V and 0 bases from J, with 17 bases in between.

V is TRBV24-1 and J is TRBJ2-1, with 14 bases matching TRBD2. The CDR3 has 22 residues. From germline, CDR1 is KGHDR and CDR2 SFDVKD. V shed 3 bases, J shed 3 bases, and the junction held 18 bases outside the gene matches. CDR3 sequence: CATSDGTSGRPYHSAYYNEQFF. CDR3 DNA sequence: TGTGCCACCAGTGATGGGACTAGCGGGAGACCTTACCACTCTGCTTACTACAATGAGCAGTTCTTC.

This chain links TRBV28 with TRBJ2-7, with TRBD1 matching 9 bases. The junction had 14 bases not matched to a gene; V was cut back by 7 bases and J by 4 bases. Germline V CDR1 and CDR2: MDHEN, SYDVKM. CDR3 length equals 16 residues. CDR3 sequence reads: CASNPAGGTGRYEQYF. CDR3 nucleotides: TGTGCCAGCAACCCCGCTGGCGGGACAGGGAGGTACGAGCAGTACTTC.

The genes are TRBV19 and TRBJ1-5; the D gene is possibly TRBD1 (6 bases). The CDR3 loop spans 15 amino acids. V lost 10 bases to trimming and J lost 4 bases, with 20 bases between them. Germline loops: CDR1 LNHDA, CDR2 SQIVND (reference sequence). The chain's CDR3 is CATTQGFLRNQPQHF. Written as DNA, the CDR3 is TGTGCCACTACTCAGGGGTTTTTGAGGAATCAGCCCCAGCATTTT. The variable domain in full, completed from reference TRBV19 and TRBJ1-5, reads DGGITQSPKYLFRKEGQNVTLSCEQNLNHDAMYWYRQDPGQGLRLIYYSQIVNDFQKGDIAEGYSVSREKKESFPLTVTSAQKNPTAFYLCATTQGFLRNQPQHFGDGTRLSIL.

V and J are TRBV7-2 and TRBJ2-1, with 9 nucleotides matching TRBD2. The length of the CDR3 is 15 residues. Trimming removed 6 bases from V and 5 bases from J; junction bases left unmatched: 8. Germline CDR1 SGHTA, CDR2 FQGNSA. The CDR3 here is CASSPSGTTNNEQFF. In DNA form, the CDR3 reads TGTGCCAGCAGTCCTAGCGGGACTACCAACAATGAGCAGTTCTTC.

The CDR3 coding sequence is TGTGCCAGCGATGGACCTGAACCTCCAGATACGCAGTATTTT. The encoded protein is CASDGPEPPDTQYF. The chain links TRBV6-5 to TRBJ2-3; D ambiguous. The V end lost 8 bases, the J end lost 4 bases, and 16 bases lay between the germline ends. The germline V gene has CDR1 MNHEY and CDR2 SVGAGI. This CDR3 is 14 amino acids long.

The table lists this clone with a few counts. The rearrangement uses TRBV11-3 and TRBJ2-1; TRBD1 or TRBD2 may be the D gene (5 bases each). Germline CDR1 SGHNT, CDR2 YENEEA. The CDR3 is 18 residues long. V was trimmed by 5 bases and J by 4 bases, leaving 24 bases between them. The CDR3 DNA is TGTGCCAGCAGCCCAGGGTGGCAGGCCGGGACCAATTACAATGAGCAGTTCTTC. The encoded protein is CASSPGWQAGTNYNEQFF.

The chain has TRBV28 and TRBJ2-7; D gene unclear. The CDR3 is 13 amino acids. Germline CDR1 reads MDHEN; CDR2 reads SYDVKM. V was shortened by 8 bases and J by 0 bases, with 11 bases between the two germline ends. The CDR3 region is CASRSVSSYEQYF. The CDR3 nucleotides are TGTGCCAGCCGCAGCGTCAGCTCCTACGAGCAGTACTTC.

The chain joins TRBV2 to TRBJ1-3, with TRBD1 as a possible D gene (6 bases). The CDR3 runs to 13 residues. The V end lost 10 bases, the J end lost 2 bases, and 12 bases lay between the germline ends. The germline V gene encodes CDR1 SNHLY and CDR2 FYNNEI. This chain's CDR3 is CATAGTPGNTIYF. CDR3 DNA: TGTGCCACCGCAGGGACACCTGGAAACACCATATATTTT.

The J gene is TRBJ2-6, the V gene TRBV24-1, with no clear D. V lost 4 bases and J lost 0, with 12 bases in between. This CDR3 has 17 residues. CDR1 and CDR2 (germline): KGHDR, SFDVKD. CDR3 coding DNA: TGTGCCACCAGTGACCCCACACGGAGCTCTGGGGCCAACGTCCTGACTTTC. It is translated as CATSDPTRSSGANVLTF.

This chain uses TRBV18 with TRBJ1-3; 10 nucleotides line up with TRBD1. V was pared by 3 bases and J by 3 bases, with 2 bases of the junction left unmatched. The CDR3 extends over 15 amino acids. The germline V gene has CDR1 KGHSH and CDR2 LQKENI. The DNA of the CDR3 is TGTGCCAGCTCACCCGGGACAGGGGTTGGAAACACCATATATTTT. Translated: CASSPGTGVGNTIYF. The whole variable domain, filled in from reference TRBV18 and TRBJ1-3, reads NAGVMQNPRHLVRRRGQEARLRCSPMKGHSHVYWYRQLPEEGLKFMVYLQKENIIDESGMPKERFSAEFPKEGPSILRIQQVVRGDSAAYFCASSPGTGVGNTIYFGEGSWLTVV.

This sequence joins TRBV27 and TRBJ2-1; 9 bases are a match to TRBD2. Per germline, CDR1 MNHEY and CDR2 SMNVEV (reference sequence). CDR3 length: 14 amino acids. Trimming took 5 bases from V and 8 from J; bases not matched to a gene: 7. CDR3 coding DNA: TGTGCCAGCAGTGGCGGGAGGGCTCTCTATGAGCAGTTCTTC. This encodes CASSGGRALYEQFF.